This T cell receptor (beta chain) was sequenced for a study of blood T cell repertoires in COVID-19. About the research overall: The analysed material was cDNA or gDNA that came from T cells, B-cell-depleted T cells, or PBMCs.

Original methodology: Reference gene primers were amplified, and this amplification served to estimate nucleated cell counts. This table comes from immunoSEQ multiplex PCR, and its TCRdb copy is limited to in-frame clones, with some not included. Clonal size and the V and J genes are those of that table, whereas D and trimming came from the DNA. This table holds approximately 72,000 clones, 65% to 90% found once. Germline assignment: CDR1 SGHVS and CDR2 FQNEAQ. V trimming: 5 bases; J trimming: 0 bases; junction bases outside the gene matches: 14. The CDR3 is 18 amino acids. The TCR comes from a man aged 45-65 years with acute or convalescent COVID-19. The chain has TRBV7-8 and TRBJ2-3; 7 bases map to TRBD2. Sample: peripheral blood. The CDR3: CASSPDPSGEVSTDTQYF. The CDR3 nucleotides are TGTGCCAGCAGCCCCGATCCGAGCGGGGAAGTGAGCACAGATACGCAGTATTTT.